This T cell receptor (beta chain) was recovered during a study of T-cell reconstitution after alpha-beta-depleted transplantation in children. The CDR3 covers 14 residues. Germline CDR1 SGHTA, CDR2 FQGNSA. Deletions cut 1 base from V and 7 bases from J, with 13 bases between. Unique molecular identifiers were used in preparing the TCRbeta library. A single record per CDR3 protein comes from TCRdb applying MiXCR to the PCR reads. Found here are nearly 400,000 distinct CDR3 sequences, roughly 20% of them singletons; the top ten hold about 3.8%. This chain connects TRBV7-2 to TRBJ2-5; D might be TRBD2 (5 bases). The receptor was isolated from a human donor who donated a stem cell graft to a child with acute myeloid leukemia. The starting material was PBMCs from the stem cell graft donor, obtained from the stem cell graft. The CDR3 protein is CASSLEGGLGTQYF. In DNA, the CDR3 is TGTGCCAGCAGCTTAGAGGGCGGGCTGGGGACCCAGTACTTC.